Here is one T cell receptor (beta chain) with its context. Generated by immunoSEQ multiplex PCR, the TCRdb table keeps only in-frame clones and is missing some. The sample carries about 1,800,000 clones, about 95% recorded once. This record belongs to a study of shared clonotypes between healthy human individuals. Germline CDR1 and CDR2: LGHNA and YSLEER. After removal of 8 bases from V and 6 bases from J, the junction contained 12 bases not matched to a gene. The CDR3 totals 14 residues. The naive CD8 subset, CD45RO-negative cells positively selected for CCR7, excluded terminally differentiated effector memory CD45RA+ cells.

The clonotype was recovered from a man aged 18 to 35 in good health. Material: naive CD8+ T cells sorted from blood. The chain uses TRBV4-3 and TRBJ1-2; 7 nucleotides align to TRBD1. In nucleotides, the CDR3 is TGCGCCAGCTCGTCAGGGGGGACAGATCATGGCTACACCTTC. This gives the protein CASSSGGTDHGYTF.